This T cell receptor beta chain was captured in a study of human T cells and chemical hapten exposure. Study-wide background: The upper back received 0.01% DPC by patch testing, with results read at 6 days.

This clonotype was observed a few times. What it binds is not known. V was trimmed by 1 base and J by 2 bases, leaving 11 bases between them. Per the germline V gene, CDR1 is KGHSH and CDR2 is LQKENI. The CDR3 consists of 15 residues. Whole-study findings and limits: There was no change with DPC sensitization in TCRs above 1 in 1000 frequency.

Unique molecular identifiers were affixed to discrete cDNA molecules within the library. The authors' processing: Individual samples carried between about 23,224 and 750,000 TCRs, with 95,638 as the median. TCRdb reanalysed the RACE reads using MiXCR and keeps one entry per CDR3 protein. The V and J calls follow TCRdb's processing rather than the paper's. The data show around 300,000 distinct CDR3 sequences, around 7% seen once. Time point defined: pre-sensitization, week 0. The treatment denotes: therapeutic diphenylcyclopropenone sensitization with weekly scalp DPC. The sequence was collected from a man between 18 and 35 years old with alopecia areata. Some clones in this sample may be carry-over from other donors' samples. The chain employs TRBV18 and TRBJ1-1, with D possibly being TRBD1 (6 bases). The material sequenced was whole blood, taken in connection with sensitization to the hapten diphenylcyclopropenone (DPC). The CDR3 nucleotides read TGTGCCAGCTCACCACTTCCAGGGACAAACACTGAAGCTTTCTTT. Its translation: CASSPLPGTNTEAFF.